Listed below are T cell receptor beta chains from one sample, sequenced in a study of technical replicates of blood from a handful of donors. Produced via immunoSEQ multiplex PCR; TCRdb's table is partial and in-frame only. The sample consists of 50,000 to 70,000 clones, roughly 93% of them appearing once. Sequenced: PBMCs. Receptors were obtained from a human donor in good health. Some clones in this sample may be carry-over from other donors' samples. Each CDR3 is given with its conserved first and last residue. A D gene is named only where the DNA matches it firmly. Size is stated for part of the rows, as once, few or many counts, or as a class when the clone is expanded.

J: TRBJ1-5
size: -
V: TRBV10-3
D: -
DNA: TGTGCCATCAGTGAGCGGGCGGGGATAGAGCAGCCCCAGCATTTT
CDR3: CAISERAGIEQPQHF

J: TRBJ2-3
size: -
V: TRBV25-1
D: TRBD1
DNA: TGTGCCAGTGTACAGGGGGCAAAAGATACGCAGTATTTT
CDR3: CASVQGAKDTQYF

J: TRBJ2-3
size: -
V: TRBV7-3
D: TRBD2
DNA: TGTGCCAGCAGCTTAAGGGGACTAGCGGGATGGACAGATACGCAGTATTTT
CDR3: CASSLRGLAGWTDTQYF

J: TRBJ2-5
size: -
V: TRBV5-4
D: -
DNA: TGTGCCAGCAGCTCCAGGGTGGAGGAGACCCAGTACTTC
CDR3: CASSSRVEETQYF

J: TRBJ2-7
size: -
V: TRBV7-9
D: -
DNA: TGTGCCAGCAGCTTAGGGGCGGGTATGTCCTACGAGCAGTACTTC
CDR3: CASSLGAGMSYEQYF

J: TRBJ1-6
size: -
V: TRBV30
D: TRBD1
DNA: TGTGCCTGGAGTGTCCTGGGACAGGGAAATTCACCCCTCCACTTT
CDR3: CAWSVLGQGNSPLHF

J: TRBJ1-5
size: -
V: TRBV2
D: TRBD1
DNA: TGTGCCAGCGAAGGGATCGGACAGGGCACTCAGCCCCAGCATTTT
CDR3: CASEGIGQGTQPQHF

J: TRBJ1-2
size: -
V: TRBV5-1
D: TRBD1
DNA: TGCGCCAGCAGCTTGGCCTTGGGACAGGGGAACTATGGCTACACCTTC
CDR3: CASSLALGQGNYGYTF

J: TRBJ1-3
size: -
V: TRBV6-5
D: -
DNA: TGTGCCAGCAGTTACTCGATGGGGGCTTCTGGAAACACCATATATTTT
CDR3: CASSYSMGASGNTIYF

J: TRBJ1-6
size: -
V: TRBV4-3
D: -
DNA: TGCGCCAGCAGCCGAGCAGCGGAGATAAATAATTCACCCCTCCACTTT
CDR3: CASSRAAEINNSPLHF

J: TRBJ2-5
size: -
V: TRBV7-9
D: TRBD2
DNA: TGTGCCAGCTCAACGGTTGCTATAACGGGACTAAAGACCCAGTACTTC
CDR3: CASSTVAITGLKTQYF

J: TRBJ2-1
size: -
V: TRBV30
D: TRBD2
DNA: TGTGCCGCACCGACTAGCGGGACTTACAATGAGCAGTTCTTC
CDR3: CAAPTSGTYNEQFF

J: TRBJ1-2
size: -
V: TRBV30
D: -
DNA: TGTGCCCACTCGCGGGGGAGATATGGCTACACCTTC
CDR3: CAHSRGRYGYTF

J: TRBJ1-5
size: -
V: TRBV7-9
D: -
DNA: TGTGCCAGCAGCTTAGCGTGGGGGGACGTGACTAGCAATCAGCCCCAGCATTTT
CDR3: CASSLAWGDVTSNQPQHF

J: TRBJ2-7
size: -
V: TRBV5-4
D: TRBD1
DNA: TGTGCCAGCAGCTTGTCTTCTATGGGGACAGGAACGGGCGAGCAGTACTTC
CDR3: CASSLSSMGTGTGEQYF

J: TRBJ2-3
size: few
V: TRBV7-9
D: -
DNA: TGTGCCAGCACCAAAGGGGGATTCACAGATACGCAGTATTTT
CDR3: CASTKGGFTDTQYF

J: TRBJ2-1
size: -
V: TRBV15
D: -
DNA: TGTGCCACCAGCCGAAATAGCGGAGGCTACAATGAGCAGTTCTTC
CDR3: CATSRNSGGYNEQFF

J: TRBJ2-7
size: once
V: TRBV5-1
D: -
DNA: TGCGCCAGCAGCTTGGACAGGCGGACCTACGAGCAGTACTTC
CDR3: CASSLDRRTYEQYF

J: TRBJ1-1
size: once
V: TRBV5-8
D: TRBD1
DNA: TGTGCCAGCAGCTTATCAAGAAGGAGACAGGGGGCGGCGAACACTGAAGCTTTCTTT
CDR3: CASSLSRRRQGAANTEAFF

J: TRBJ2-3
size: -
V: TRBV5-6
D: TRBD2
DNA: TGTGCCAGCAGCCCGTTACTAGCGCGGAGCACAGATACGCAGTATTTT
CDR3: CASSPLLARSTDTQYF

J: TRBJ2-3
size: -
V: TRBV10-1
D: TRBD1
DNA: TGCGCCAGCAGTGGTGCCCCGGGACAGGTTTCAAGGGATACGCAGTATTTT
CDR3: CASSGAPGQVSRDTQYF

J: TRBJ2-7
size: once
V: TRBV7-2
D: TRBD2
DNA: TGTGCCAGCAGCCCTCTCGGCGGGGGACCCTCCTACGAGCAGTACTTC
CDR3: CASSPLGGGPSYEQYF

J: TRBJ1-1
size: -
V: TRBV5-1
D: -
DNA: TGCGCCAGCAGCACGACCGGGGGGGCGAACACTGAAGCTTTCTTT
CDR3: CASSTTGGANTEAFF

J: TRBJ2-7
size: -
V: TRBV27
D: TRBD1
DNA: TGTGCCAGCAGTTTACAACAGGGGGGTGAGCAGTACTTC
CDR3: CASSLQQGGEQYF

J: TRBJ1-3
size: -
V: TRBV6-5
D: -
DNA: TGTGCCAGCAGCCCAAGGACAGAAGGGGGAAACACCATATATTTT
CDR3: CASSPRTEGGNTIYF

J: TRBJ1-5
size: -
V: TRBV7-6
D: -
DNA: TGTGCCAGCAGCACCGGGGGGGCCCACCGTCAGCCCCAGCATTTT
CDR3: CASSTGGAHRQPQHF

J: TRBJ1-1
size: -
V: TRBV6-1
D: TRBD1
DNA: TGTGCCAGCAGTGAAAGTTATGGGCCCAGGGGGCGTAGCACTGAAGCTTTCTTT
CDR3: CASSESYGPRGRSTEAFF

J: TRBJ2-7
size: once
V: TRBV7-2
D: TRBD2
DNA: TGTGCCAGCAGCGAACTAGCGGCCTCCTACGAGCAGTACTTC
CDR3: CASSELAASYEQYF

J: TRBJ1-1
size: -
V: TRBV18
D: -
DNA: TGTGCCAGCTCACCCTTTAGCTTAGCAGTCGACACTGAAGCTTTCTTT
CDR3: CASSPFSLAVDTEAFF

J: TRBJ1-5
size: -
V: TRBV27
D: TRBD1
DNA: TGTGCCAGCAGTTTACGGGGGGACAGGGTGGGGGGTCAGCCCCAGCATTTT
CDR3: CASSLRGDRVGGQPQHF

J: TRBJ2-1
size: -
V: TRBV7-9
D: -
DNA: TGTGCCAGCAGCTTAGGTTCAGGGATAAATGAGCAGTTCTTC
CDR3: CASSLGSGINEQFF

J: TRBJ1-5
size: -
V: TRBV11-2
D: -
DNA: TGTGCCAGCAGCGGGGACACCGGCAATCAGCCCCAGCATTTT
CDR3: CASSGDTGNQPQHF

J: TRBJ2-7
size: -
V: TRBV6-6
D: TRBD1
DNA: TGTGCCAGCAGTGACACAGGGGCCGAGCAGTACTTC
CDR3: CASSDTGAEQYF

J: TRBJ2-1
size: -
V: TRBV7-7
D: -
DNA: TGTGCCAGCAGCTTAGGGACTACCAATGAGCAGTTCTTC
CDR3: CASSLGTTNEQFF

J: TRBJ1-1
size: -
V: TRBV5-1
D: -
DNA: TGCGCCAGCAGCACAGACAGCTACGTAAACACTGAAGCTTTCTTT
CDR3: CASSTDSYVNTEAFF

J: TRBJ1-5
size: -
V: TRBV6-4
D: TRBD1
DNA: TGTGCCAGCACCATGGACAGGGGTAATCAGCCCCAGCATTTT
CDR3: CASTMDRGNQPQHF

J: TRBJ1-2
size: -
V: TRBV6-5
D: -
DNA: TGTGCCAGCAGGAGGGAACAGGGCTATGGCTACACCTTC
CDR3: CASRREQGYGYTF

J: TRBJ2-7
size: -
V: TRBV20-1
D: -
DNA: TGCAGTGCTTCTTATTCCTACGAGCAGTACTTC
CDR3: CSASYSYEQYF

J: TRBJ2-1
size: -
V: TRBV5-4
D: TRBD2
DNA: TGTGCCAGCAGCTTGGCCGGGACTAGCGGGGGTTACAATGAGCAGTTCTTC
CDR3: CASSLAGTSGGYNEQFF

J: TRBJ2-7
size: once
V: TRBV7-9
D: TRBD2
DNA: TGTGCCAGCAGCCCTAGCGGGAGGAATTACGAGCAGTACTTC
CDR3: CASSPSGRNYEQYF

J: TRBJ1-3
size: medium-sized
V: TRBV7-6
D: TRBD1
DNA: TGTGCCAGCAGCTCCGAACAGGGGGCTTCTGGAAACACCATATATTTT
CDR3: CASSSEQGASGNTIYF

J: TRBJ1-4
size: -
V: TRBV10-1
D: TRBD1
DNA: TGCGCCAGCAGTGGGGGGGTTGGGACAGGCTATTTGGGTGAAAAACTGTTTTTT
CDR3: CASSGGVGTGYLGEKLFF

J: TRBJ2-1
size: -
V: TRBV5-1
D: TRBD2
DNA: TGCGCCAGCAGCCTAAATAGCGGGAGAAACTCCTACAATGAGCAGTTCTTC
CDR3: CASSLNSGRNSYNEQFF